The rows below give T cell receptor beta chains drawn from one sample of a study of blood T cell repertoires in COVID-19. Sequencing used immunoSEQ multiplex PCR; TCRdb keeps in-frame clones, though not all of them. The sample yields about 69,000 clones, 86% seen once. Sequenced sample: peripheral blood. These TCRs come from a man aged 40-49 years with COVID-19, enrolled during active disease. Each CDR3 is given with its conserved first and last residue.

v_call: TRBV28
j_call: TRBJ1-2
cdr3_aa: CASSLEALYGYTF

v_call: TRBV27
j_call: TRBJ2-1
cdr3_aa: CASSPKLAGGYNEQFF

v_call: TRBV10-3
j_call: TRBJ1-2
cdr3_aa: CAISVSDQTQLYGYTF

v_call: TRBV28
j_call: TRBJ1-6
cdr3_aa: CASSLLIRGSPLHF

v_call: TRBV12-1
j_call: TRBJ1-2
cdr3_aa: CASSANDRDLRNYGYTF

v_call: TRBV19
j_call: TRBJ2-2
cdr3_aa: CASSIVRVAGGRTGELFF

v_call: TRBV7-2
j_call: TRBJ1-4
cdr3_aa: CASSTYAGVEKLFF

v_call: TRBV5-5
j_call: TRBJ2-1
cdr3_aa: CASSQVGYNEQFF

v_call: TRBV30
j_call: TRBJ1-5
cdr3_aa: CAWRALRGHLNSNQPQHF

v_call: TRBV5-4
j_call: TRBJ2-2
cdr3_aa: CASSLGQGNTGELFF

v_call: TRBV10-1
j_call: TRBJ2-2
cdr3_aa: CASRSPGHNTGELFF

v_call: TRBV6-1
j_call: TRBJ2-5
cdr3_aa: CASSDQAGETQYF

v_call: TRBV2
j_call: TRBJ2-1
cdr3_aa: CAGTGGAAVDEQFF

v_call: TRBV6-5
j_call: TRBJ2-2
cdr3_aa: CASLSGSSTGELFF

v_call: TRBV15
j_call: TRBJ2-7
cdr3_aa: CATSRGGDFYEQYF

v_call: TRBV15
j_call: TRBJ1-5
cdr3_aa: CATRGTGLEDSNQPQHF

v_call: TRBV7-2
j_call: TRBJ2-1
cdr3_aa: CASSLISGGVYNEQFF

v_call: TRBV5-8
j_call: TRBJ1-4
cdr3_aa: CASSRTYEGEKLFF

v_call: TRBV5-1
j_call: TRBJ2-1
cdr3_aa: CASSSTGGKEDEQFF

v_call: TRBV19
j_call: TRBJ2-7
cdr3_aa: CASSTVGPGAYEQYF

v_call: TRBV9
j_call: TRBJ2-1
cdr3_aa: CASSRTSGGNEQFF

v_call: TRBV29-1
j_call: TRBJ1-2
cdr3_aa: CSVAIHGGSYGYTF

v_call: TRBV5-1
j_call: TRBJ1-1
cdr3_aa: CASKTGTGIPEAFF

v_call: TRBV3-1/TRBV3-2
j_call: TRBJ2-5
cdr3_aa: CASSRSGGARWETQYF

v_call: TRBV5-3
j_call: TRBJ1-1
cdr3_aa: CAGPTGMNTEAFF

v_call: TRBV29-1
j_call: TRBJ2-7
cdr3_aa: CSVARQGSGEQYF

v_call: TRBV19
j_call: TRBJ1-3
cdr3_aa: CASSRTGGNTIYF

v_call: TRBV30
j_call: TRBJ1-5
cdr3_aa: CAWSFGGWDSNQPQHF

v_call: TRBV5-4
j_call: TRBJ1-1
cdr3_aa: CASSLVGGLNAEAFF

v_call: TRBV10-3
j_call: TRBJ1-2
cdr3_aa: CAISEGGYGGYTF

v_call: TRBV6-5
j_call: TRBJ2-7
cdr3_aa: CASNGQGVGEQYF

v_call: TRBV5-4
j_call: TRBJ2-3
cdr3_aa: CASSLDRSTDTQYF

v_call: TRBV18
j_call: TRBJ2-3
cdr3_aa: CASSPIAAGGSTDTQYF

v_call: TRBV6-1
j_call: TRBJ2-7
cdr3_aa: CASSEILDTYEQYF

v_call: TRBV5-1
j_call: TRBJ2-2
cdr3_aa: CASSLGQGGTGELFF